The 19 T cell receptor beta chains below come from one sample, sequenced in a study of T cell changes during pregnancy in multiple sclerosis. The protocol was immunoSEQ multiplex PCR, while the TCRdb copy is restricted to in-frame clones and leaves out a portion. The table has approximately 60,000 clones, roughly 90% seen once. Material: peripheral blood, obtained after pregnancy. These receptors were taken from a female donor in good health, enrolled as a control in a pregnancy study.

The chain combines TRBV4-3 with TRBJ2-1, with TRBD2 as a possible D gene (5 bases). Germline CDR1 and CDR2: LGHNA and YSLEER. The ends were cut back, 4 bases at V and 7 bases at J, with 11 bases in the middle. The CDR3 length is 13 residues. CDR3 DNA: TGCGCCAGCAGCCCTAGCAGATCGAATGAGCAGTTCTTC. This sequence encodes CASSPSRSNEQFF.

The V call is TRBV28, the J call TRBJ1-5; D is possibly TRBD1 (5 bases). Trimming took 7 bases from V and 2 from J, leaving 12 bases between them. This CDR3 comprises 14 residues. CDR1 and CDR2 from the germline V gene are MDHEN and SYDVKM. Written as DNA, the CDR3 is TGTGCCAGCAAAAGGGGAAATGGCAATCAGCCCCAGCATTTT. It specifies CASKRGNGNQPQHF.

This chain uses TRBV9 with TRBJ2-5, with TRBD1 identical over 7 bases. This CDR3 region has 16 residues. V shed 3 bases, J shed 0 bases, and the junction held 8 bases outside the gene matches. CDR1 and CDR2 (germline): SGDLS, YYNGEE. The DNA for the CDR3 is TGTGCCAGCAGCGACGGGGACAGACAGTACCAAGAGACCCAGTACTTC. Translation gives CASSDGDRQYQETQYF. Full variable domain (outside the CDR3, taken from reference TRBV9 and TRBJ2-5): DSGVTQTPKHLITATGQRVTLRCSPRSGDLSVYWYQQSLDQGLQFLIQYYNGEERAKGNILERFSAQQFPDLHSELNLSSLELGDSALYFCASSDGDRQYQETQYFGPGTRLLVL.

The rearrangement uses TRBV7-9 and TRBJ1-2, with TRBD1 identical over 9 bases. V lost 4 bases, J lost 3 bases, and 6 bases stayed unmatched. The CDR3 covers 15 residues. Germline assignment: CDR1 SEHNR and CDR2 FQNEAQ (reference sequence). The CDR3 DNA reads TGTGCCAGCAGCTCCCGGGACAGGGCTCACTATGGCTACACCTTC. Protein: CASSSRDRAHYGYTF.

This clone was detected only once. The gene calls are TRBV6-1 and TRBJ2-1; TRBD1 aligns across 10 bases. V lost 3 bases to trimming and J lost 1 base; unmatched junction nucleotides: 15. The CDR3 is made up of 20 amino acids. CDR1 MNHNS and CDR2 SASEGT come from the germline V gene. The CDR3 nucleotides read TGTGCCAGCAGTGACCTCAAACCGGGACAGGGGCAATGGTCCTACAATGAGCAGTTCTTC. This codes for CASSDLKPGQGQWSYNEQFF.

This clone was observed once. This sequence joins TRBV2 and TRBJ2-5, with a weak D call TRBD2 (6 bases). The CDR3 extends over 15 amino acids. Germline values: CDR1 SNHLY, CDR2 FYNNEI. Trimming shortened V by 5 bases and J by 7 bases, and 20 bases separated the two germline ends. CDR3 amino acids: CASSLVRGEMATQYF. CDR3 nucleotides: TGTGCCAGCAGTTTGGTCCGCGGGGAGATGGCGACCCAGTACTTC.

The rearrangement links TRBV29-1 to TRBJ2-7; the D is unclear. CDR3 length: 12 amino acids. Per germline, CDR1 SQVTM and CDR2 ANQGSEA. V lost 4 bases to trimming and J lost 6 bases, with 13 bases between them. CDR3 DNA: TGCAGCGTTGGTGTTAGTTCGGTCGAGCAGTACTTC. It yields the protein CSVGVSSVEQYF.

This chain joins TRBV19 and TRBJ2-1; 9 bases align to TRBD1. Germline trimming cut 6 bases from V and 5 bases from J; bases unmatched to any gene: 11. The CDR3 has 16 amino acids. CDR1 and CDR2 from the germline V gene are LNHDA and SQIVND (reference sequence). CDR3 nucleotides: TGTGCCAGTAGCAGGGGACCGGGACAGGGTAACAATGAGCAGTTCTTC. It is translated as CASSRGPGQGNNEQFF.

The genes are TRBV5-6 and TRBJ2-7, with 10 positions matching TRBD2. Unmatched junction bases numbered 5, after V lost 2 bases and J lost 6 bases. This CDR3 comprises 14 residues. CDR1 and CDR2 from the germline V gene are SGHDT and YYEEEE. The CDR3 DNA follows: TGTGCCAGCAGCTTTCTAGCGGGGGCCCGCGAGCAGTACTTC. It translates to CASSFLAGAREQYF.

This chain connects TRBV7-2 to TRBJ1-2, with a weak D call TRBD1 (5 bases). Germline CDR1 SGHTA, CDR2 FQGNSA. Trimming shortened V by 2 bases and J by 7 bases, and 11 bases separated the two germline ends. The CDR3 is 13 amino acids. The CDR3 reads CASSLQYQGGYTF. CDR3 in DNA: TGTGCCAGCAGCTTACAGTACCAGGGTGGCTACACCTTC.

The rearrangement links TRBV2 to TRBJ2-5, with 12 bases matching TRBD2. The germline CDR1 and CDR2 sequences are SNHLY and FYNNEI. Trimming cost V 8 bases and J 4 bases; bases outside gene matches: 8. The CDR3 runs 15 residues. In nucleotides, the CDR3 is TGTGCCAGCGGTGGGTCGGGACTAGCGGGAGAGACCCAGTACTTC. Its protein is CASGGSGLAGETQYF.

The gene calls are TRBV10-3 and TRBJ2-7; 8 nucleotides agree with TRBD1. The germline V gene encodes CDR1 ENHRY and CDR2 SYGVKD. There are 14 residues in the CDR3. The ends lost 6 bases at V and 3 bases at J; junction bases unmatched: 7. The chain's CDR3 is CAIRPTGESYEQYF. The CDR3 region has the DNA TGTGCCATCAGACCGACAGGGGAAAGCTACGAGCAGTACTTC.

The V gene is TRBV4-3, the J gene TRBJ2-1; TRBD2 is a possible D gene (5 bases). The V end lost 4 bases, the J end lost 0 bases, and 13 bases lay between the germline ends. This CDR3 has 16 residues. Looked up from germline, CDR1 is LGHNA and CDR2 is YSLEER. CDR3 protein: CASSRRTGSSYNEQFF. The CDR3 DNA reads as TGCGCCAGCAGCCGTCGGACTGGGAGCTCCTACAATGAGCAGTTCTTC.

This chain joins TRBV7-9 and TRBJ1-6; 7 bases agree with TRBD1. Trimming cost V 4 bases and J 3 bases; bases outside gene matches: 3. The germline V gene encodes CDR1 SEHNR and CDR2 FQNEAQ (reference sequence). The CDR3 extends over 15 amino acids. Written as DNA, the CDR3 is TGTGCCAGCAGCTCTCAGGGGGACTATAATTCACCCCTCCACTTT. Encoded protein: CASSSQGDYNSPLHF.

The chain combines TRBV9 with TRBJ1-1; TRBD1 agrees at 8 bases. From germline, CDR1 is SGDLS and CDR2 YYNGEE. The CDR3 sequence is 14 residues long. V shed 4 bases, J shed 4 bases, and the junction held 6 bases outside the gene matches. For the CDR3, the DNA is TGTGCCAGCAGCCTGGGACAGGACCTCACTGAAGCTTTCTTT. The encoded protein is CASSLGQDLTEAFF.

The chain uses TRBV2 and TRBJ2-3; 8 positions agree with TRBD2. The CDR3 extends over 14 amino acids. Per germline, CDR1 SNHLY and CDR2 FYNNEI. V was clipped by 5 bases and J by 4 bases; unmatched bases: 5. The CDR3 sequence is CASSLAGFADTQYF. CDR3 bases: TGTGCCAGCAGTTTAGCGGGGTTCGCAGATACGCAGTATTTT.

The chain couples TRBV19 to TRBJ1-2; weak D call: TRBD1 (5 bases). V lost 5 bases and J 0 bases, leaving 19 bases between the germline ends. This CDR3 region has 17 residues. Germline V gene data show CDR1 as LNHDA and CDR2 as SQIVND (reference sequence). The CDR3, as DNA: TGTGCCAGTAGTCCCGACAGATCCCGATCCGCTAACTATGGCTACACCTTC. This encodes CASSPDRSRSANYGYTF.

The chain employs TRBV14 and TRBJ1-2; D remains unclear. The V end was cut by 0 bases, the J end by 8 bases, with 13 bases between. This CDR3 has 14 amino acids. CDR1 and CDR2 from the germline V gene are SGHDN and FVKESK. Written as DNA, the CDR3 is TGTGCCAGCAGCCAAGAAGCACGGTTATACGGCTACACCTTC. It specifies CASSQEARLYGYTF.

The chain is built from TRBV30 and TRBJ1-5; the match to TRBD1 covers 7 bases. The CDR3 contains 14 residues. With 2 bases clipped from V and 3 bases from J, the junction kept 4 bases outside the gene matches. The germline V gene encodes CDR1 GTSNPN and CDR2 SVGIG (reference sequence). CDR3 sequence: CAWSPDRVNQPQHF. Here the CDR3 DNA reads TGTGCCTGGAGTCCCGACAGGGTCAATCAGCCCCAGCATTTT.